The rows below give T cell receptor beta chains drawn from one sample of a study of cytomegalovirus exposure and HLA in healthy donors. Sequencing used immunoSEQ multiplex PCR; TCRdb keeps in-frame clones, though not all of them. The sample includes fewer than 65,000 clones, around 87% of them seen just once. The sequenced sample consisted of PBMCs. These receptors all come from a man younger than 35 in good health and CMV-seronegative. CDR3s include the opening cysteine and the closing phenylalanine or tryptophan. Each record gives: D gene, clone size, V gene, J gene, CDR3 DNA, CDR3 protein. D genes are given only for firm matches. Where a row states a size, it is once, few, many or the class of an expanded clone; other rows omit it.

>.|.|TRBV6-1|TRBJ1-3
TGTGCCAGCAGAGACCGTCGGAGCTCTGGAAACACCATATATTTT
CASRDRRSSGNTIYF
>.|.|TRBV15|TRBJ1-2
TGTGCCACCAGCAGCTCCTCTAACTATGGCTACACCTTC
CATSSSSNYGYTF
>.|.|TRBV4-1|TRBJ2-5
TGCGCCAGCAGCCAAGATCGGGCGGGGAAATACCAAGAGACCCAGTACTTC
CASSQDRAGKYQETQYF
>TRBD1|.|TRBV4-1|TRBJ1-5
TGCGCCAGCAGCCAGAGACAGGGGGCGGGGAATAGCAATCAGCCCCAGCATTTT
CASSQRQGAGNSNQPQHF
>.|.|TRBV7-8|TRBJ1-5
TGTGCCAGCAGCTTAGTTCAGGGCCCCTCTAATCAGCCCCAGCATTTT
CASSLVQGPSNQPQHF
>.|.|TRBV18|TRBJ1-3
TGTGCCAGCTCACCCGGTACCCGGGACACCATATATTTT
CASSPGTRDTIYF
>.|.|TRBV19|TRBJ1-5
TGTGCCAGTAGTATAGCGGAGTATAGCAATCAGCCCCAGCATTTT
CASSIAEYSNQPQHF
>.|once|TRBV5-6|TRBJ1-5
TGTGCCAGCAGCTTAGCTGGGGCCTCCCAGCCCCAGCATTTT
CASSLAGASQPQHF
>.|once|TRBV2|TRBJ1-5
TGTGCCAGCTCCAGGGATCAGCCCCAGCATTTT
CASSRDQPQHF
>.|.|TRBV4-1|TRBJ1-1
TGCGCCAGCAGCCAAGAGCTGGTGGGGGCCGGGGTGACTGAAGCTTTCTTT
CASSQELVGAGVTEAFF
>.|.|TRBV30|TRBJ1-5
TGTGCCTGGAGTCGTTCGATCAGAAATCAGCCCCAGCATTTT
CAWSRSIRNQPQHF
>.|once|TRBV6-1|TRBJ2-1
TGTGCCAGCAGTGCTTTTAGACAGGGAGGGCAGTTCTTC
CASSAFRQGGQFF
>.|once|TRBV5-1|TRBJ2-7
TGCGCCAGCAACCCCGGGACGGGAGACTACGAGCAGTACTTC
CASNPGTGDYEQYF
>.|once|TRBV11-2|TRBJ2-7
TGTGCCAGCAGCTCAAACTACGAGCAGTACTTC
CASSSNYEQYF
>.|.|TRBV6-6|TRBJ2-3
TGTGCCAGCAGTGCCGGGGAGGATACGCAGTATTTT
CASSAGEDTQYF
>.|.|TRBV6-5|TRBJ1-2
TGTGCCAGCAGTAATCGGGGGGGTAACTATGGCTACACCTTC
CASSNRGGNYGYTF
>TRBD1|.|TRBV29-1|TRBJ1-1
TGCAGCGTTGGGCCGACTATTACAGGGGAAGTTGGTAGGGACACTGAAGCTTTCTTT
CSVGPTITGEVGRDTEAFF
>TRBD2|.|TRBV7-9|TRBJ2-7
TGTGCCAGCAGCTTTCAATGGGGAGGGGAATACTACGAGCAGTACTTC
CASSFQWGGEYYEQYF
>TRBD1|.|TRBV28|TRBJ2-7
TGTGCCAGCAGGACGGGACAGGGGAATTCCTACGAGCAGTACTTC
CASRTGQGNSYEQYF
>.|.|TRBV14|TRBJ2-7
TGTGCCAGCAGTCAGAAAACCTACGAGCAGTACTTC
CASSQKTYEQYF
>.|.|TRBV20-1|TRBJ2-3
TGCAGTGCCTCGGGAGATACGCAGTATTTT
CSASGDTQYF
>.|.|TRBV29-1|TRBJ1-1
TGCAGCGTTGGACATACCCCTCGTGGAGCTTTCTTT
CSVGHTPRGAFF
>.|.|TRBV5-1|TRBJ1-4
TGCGCCAGCAGCTTGGGACAGGAAGGGGGAAAACTGTTTTTT
CASSLGQEGGKLFF
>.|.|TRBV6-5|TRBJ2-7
TGTGCCAGCAGTTATTACCGGGACAACTACGAGCAGTACTTC
CASSYYRDNYEQYF
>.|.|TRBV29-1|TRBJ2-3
TGCAGCGTTGAAAGCTGGACAGCAAGAGATACGCAGTATTTT
CSVESWTARDTQYF
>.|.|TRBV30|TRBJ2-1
TGTGCCTTGTACGAGAGCTCCTATAATGAGCAGTTCTTC
CALYESSYNEQFF